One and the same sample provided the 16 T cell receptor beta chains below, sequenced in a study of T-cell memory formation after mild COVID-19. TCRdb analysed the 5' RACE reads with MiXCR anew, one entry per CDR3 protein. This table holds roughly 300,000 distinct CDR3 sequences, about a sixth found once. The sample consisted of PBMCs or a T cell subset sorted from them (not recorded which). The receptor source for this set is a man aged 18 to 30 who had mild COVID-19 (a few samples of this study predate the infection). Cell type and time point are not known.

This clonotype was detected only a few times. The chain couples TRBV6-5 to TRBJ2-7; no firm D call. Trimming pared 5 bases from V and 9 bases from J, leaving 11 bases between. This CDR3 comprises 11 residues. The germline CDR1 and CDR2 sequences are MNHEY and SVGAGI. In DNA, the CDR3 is TGTGCCAGCAGTACGGTAGGACGGCAGTACTTC. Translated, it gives CASSTVGRQYF.

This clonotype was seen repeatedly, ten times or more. The CDR3 region is CASSPYVNTEAFF. The CDR3 DNA sequence: TGTGCCAGCAGCCCGTATGTGAACACTGAAGCTTTCTTT. The chain links TRBV7-3 to TRBJ1-1; D remains ambiguous. This CDR3 contains 13 residues. Germline V gives CDR1 SGHTA, CDR2 FQGTGA. Trimming left V 5 bases short and J 0 bases short, with 7 bases between.

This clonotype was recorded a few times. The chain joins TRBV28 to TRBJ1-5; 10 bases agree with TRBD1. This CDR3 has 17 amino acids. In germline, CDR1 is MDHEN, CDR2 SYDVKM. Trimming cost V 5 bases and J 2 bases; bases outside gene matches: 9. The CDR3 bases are TGTGCCAGCAGTACCCTGGGACAGGGGACGGGCAATCAGCCCCAGCATTTT. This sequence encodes CASSTLGQGTGNQPQHF.

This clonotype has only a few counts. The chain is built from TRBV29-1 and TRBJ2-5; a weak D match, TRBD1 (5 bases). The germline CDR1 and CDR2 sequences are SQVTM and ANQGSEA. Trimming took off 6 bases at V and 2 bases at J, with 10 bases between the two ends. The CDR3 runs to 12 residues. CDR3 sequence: CSVLTEQETQYF. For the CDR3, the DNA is TGCAGCGTCTTGACAGAACAAGAGACCCAGTACTTC.

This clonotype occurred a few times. In DNA form, the CDR3 reads TGTGCCAGCAGATACACAGGGGGTTCACCCCTCCACTTT. It encodes CASRYTGGSPLHF. The V and J genes are TRBV2 and TRBJ1-6; 8 bases fit TRBD1. Germline CDR1 reads SNHLY; CDR2 reads FYNNEI. The CDR3 length is 13 residues. J gave up 9 bases and V 6 bases, and 4 bases lay outside the gene matches.

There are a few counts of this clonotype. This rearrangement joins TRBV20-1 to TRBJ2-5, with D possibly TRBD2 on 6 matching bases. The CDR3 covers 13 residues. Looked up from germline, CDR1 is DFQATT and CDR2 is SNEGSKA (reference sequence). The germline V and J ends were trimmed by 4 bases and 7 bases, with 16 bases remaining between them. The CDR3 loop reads CSATPGAIGTQYF. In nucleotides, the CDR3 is TGCAGTGCTACCCCGGGAGCCATCGGGACCCAGTACTTC.

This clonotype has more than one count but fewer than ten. This CDR3 reads CASSQDLLAGRALYNEQFF. The CDR3 nucleotides read TGTGCCAGCAGCCAAGATTTGCTAGCGGGCCGCGCGCTTTACAATGAGCAGTTCTTC. The chain carries TRBV3-1 and TRBJ2-1; 8 bases are shared with TRBD2. V trimming: 0 bases; J trimming: 4 bases; junction bases outside the gene matches: 14. The CDR3 runs 19 residues. Germline values: CDR1 LGHDT, CDR2 YNNKEL (reference sequence).

CDR3 nucleotide sequence: TGTGCCATCAGTAGGTGGGAAGGGAGTAATTCACCCCTCCACTTT. This codes for CAISRWEGSNSPLHF. The chain employs TRBV10-3 and TRBJ1-6, with D unclear. Germline loops: CDR1 ENHRY, CDR2 SYGVKD. Trimming took 5 bases from V and 6 from J, leaving 14 bases between them. The CDR3 is 15 amino acids.

Here the CDR3 DNA reads TGTGCCAGCAGTTCGAGACAGGGATGGTATGGCTACACCTTC. Amino acid sequence: CASSSRQGWYGYTF. V gene TRBV12-3 or TRBV12-4 combines with J gene TRBJ1-2; 7 bases are shared with TRBD1. Trimming removed 4 bases from V and 5 bases from J; junction bases left unmatched: 7. The CDR3 consists of 14 residues.

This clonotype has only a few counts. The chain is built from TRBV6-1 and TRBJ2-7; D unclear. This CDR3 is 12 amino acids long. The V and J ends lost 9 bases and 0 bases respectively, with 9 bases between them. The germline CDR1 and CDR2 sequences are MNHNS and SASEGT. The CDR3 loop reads CASIGTSYEQYF. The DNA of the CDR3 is TGTGCCAGTATAGGAACCTCCTACGAGCAGTACTTC.

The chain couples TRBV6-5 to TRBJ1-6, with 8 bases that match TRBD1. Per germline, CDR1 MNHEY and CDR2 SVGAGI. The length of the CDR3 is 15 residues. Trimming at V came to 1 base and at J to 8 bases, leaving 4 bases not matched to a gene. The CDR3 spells CASSYFPQGDSPLHF. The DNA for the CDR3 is TGTGCCAGCAGTTACTTCCCACAGGGGGATTCACCCCTCCACTTT.

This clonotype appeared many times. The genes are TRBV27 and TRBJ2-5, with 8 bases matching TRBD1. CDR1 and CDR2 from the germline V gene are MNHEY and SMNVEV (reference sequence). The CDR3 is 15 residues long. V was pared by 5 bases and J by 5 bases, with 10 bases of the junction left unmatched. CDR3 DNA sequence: TGTGCCAGCAGTAAATATCAGGGGGCCGGTGAGACCCAGTACTTC. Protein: CASSKYQGAGETQYF.

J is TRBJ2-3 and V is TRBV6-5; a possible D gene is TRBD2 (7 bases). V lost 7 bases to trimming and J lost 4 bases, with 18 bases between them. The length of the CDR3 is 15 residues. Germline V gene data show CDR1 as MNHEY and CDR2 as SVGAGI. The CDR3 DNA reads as TGTGCCAGCAACCACGGGGGGCCAGCGTCAGATACGCAGTATTTT. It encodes CASNHGGPASDTQYF.

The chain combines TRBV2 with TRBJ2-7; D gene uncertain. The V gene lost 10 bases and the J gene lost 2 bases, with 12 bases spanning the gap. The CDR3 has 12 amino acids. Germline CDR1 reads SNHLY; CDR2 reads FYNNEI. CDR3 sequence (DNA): TGTGCCATCTGGTTTACCCCCTACGAGCAGTACTTC. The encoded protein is CAIWFTPYEQYF.

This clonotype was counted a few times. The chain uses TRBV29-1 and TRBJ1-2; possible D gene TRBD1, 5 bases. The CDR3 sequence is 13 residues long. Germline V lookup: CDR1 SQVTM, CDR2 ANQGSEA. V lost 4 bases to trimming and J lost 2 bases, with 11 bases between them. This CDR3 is CSVVAGGNYGYTF. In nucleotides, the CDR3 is TGCAGCGTTGTTGCCGGGGGGAACTATGGCTACACCTTC.

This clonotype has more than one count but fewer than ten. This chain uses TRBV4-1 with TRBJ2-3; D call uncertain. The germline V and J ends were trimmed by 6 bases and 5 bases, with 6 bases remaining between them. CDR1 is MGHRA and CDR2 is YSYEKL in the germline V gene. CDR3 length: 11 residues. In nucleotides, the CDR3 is TGCGCCAGCAGGAGTAAAGATACGCAGTATTTT. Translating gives CASRSKDTQYF.